The present entry profiles one T cell receptor (beta chain) with its context. Its antigen is not identified. This entry belongs to a study of CD8 T cells in ankylosing spondylitis. Germline V lookup: CDR1 LGHDT, CDR2 YNNKEL (reference sequence). Trimming removed 3 bases at V and 0 bases at J, with 9 bases between. The CDR3 is 14 residues long. Notes on the study in general: Typical of ankylosing spondylitis blood, it appeared, was a TCR beta motif of about eight highly homologous variants.

TCRdb processed the 5' RACE reads anew with MiXCR; each CDR3 protein has one entry. The sample consists of around 450,000 distinct CDR3 sequences, approximately 26% of them appearing once. What was sequenced was blood, either unsorted or a sorted T cell fraction (not recorded which). The sequence came from a male donor with ankylosing spondylitis. This chain uses TRBV3-1 with TRBJ2-7; no firm D call. The CDR3 sequence: CASSHPWVSYEQYF. The CDR3 nucleotides read TGTGCCAGCAGCCATCCCTGGGTCTCCTACGAGCAGTACTTC.